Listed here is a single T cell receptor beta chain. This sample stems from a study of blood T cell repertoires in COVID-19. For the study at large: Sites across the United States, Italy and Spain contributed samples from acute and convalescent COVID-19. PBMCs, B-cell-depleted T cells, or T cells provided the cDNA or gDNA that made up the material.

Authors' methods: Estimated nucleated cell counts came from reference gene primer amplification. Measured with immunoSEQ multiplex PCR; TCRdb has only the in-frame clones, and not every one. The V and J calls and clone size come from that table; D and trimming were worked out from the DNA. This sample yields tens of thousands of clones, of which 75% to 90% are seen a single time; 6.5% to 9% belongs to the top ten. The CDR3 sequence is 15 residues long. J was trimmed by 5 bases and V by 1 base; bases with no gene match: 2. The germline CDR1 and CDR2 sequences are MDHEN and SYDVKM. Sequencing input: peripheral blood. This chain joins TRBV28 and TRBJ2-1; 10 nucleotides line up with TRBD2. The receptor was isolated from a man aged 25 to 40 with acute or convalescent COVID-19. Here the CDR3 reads CASSLFTSGNNEQFF. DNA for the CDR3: TGTGCCAGCAGTTTATTCACTAGCGGGAACAATGAGCAGTTCTTC.